One sample yielded the 3 T cell receptor beta chains listed below, sequenced in a study of T cells in women clearing cervical HPV infection. Profiled with immunoSEQ multiplex PCR; TCRdb holds only in-frame clones, not every one. This listing includes tens of thousands of clones. Material for sequencing was blood buffy coat. The source of these receptors is a woman aged 18 to 75 with a cervical HPV16 infection that either progressed to CIN3+ or cleared (not recorded which).

About this clone itself: The DNA ends 3 residues before the CDR3 does, and the rest of the CDR3 is filled in from the germline J gene. The genes are TRBV7-2 and TRBJ2-2, with D uncertain. Between the trimmed V and J ends, which lost 5 bases and 2 bases, there was a span of 12 bases. CDR3 length: 15 amino acids. The germline V gene has CDR1 SGHTA and CDR2 FQGNSA. CDR3 protein: CASSPRTRNTGELFF. The part of the CDR3 DNA that was read is TGTGCCAGCAGCCCCAGAACGAGAAACACCGGGGAG.

As to this clone: The CDR3 extends 3 residues past the end of the read, so its final part is completed from the germline J gene. The chain employs TRBV6-2 or TRBV6-3 and TRBJ1-5, with TRBD1 identical over 7 bases. This CDR3 has 14 residues. Germline V gene data show CDR1 as MNHEY and CDR2 as SVGEGT. J was trimmed by 3 bases and V by 7 bases; bases with no gene match: 6. The DNA read from the CDR3 is TGTGCCAGCACCAGGGGACAGCTCAATCAGCCC. Translation gives CASTRGQLNQP. The entire CDR3 protein is CASTRGQLNQPQHF.

Concerning this clone itself: The read falls 3 residues short of the CDR3 end, and the missing part is taken from the germline J gene. This rearrangement joins TRBV19 to TRBJ1-4; D call uncertain. Trimming left V 7 bases short and J 0 bases short, with 9 bases between. Germline V CDR1 and CDR2: LNHDA, SQIVND (reference sequence). This CDR3 is built from 14 residues. The CDR3 here is CASMKGATNEKLFF. The sequenced CDR3 bases are TGTGCCAGTATGAAGGGCGCAACTAATGAAAAA.